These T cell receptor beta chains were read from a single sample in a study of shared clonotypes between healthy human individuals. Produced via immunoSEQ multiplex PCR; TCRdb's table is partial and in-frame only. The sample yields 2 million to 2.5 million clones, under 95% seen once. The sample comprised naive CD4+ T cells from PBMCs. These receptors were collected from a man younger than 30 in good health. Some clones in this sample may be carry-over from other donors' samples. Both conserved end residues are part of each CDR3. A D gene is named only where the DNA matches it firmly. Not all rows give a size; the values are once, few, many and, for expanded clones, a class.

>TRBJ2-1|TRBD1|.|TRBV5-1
TGCGCCAGCAGCTTGGGGGACAGGGACGACAATGAGCAGTTCTTC
CASSLGDRDDNEQFF
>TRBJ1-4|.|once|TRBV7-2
TGTGCCAGCAGCTTATTGCGAGATGATGAAAAACTGTTTTTT
CASSLLRDDEKLFF
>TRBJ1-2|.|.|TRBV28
TGTGCCAGCAGTTTAGTTTCGGGACCTAACTATGGCTACACCTTC
CASSLVSGPNYGYTF
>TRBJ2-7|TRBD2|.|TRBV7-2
TGTGCCAGCAGCTTTGTAGGCTGGGCGCGGGAGGGGTACGAGCAGTACTTC
CASSFVGWAREGYEQYF
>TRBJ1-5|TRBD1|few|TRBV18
TGTGCCAGCTCACCGGGACAGGGGAAGAGTCAGCCCCAGCATTTT
CASSPGQGKSQPQHF
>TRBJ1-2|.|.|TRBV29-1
TGCAGCGTTGTCGGGGGGCAAGGAGTTAATGGCTACACCTTC
CSVVGGQGVNGYTF
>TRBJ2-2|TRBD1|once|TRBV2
TGTGCCAGCTCGGGACAGGGAAACACCGGGGAGCTGTTTTTT
CASSGQGNTGELFF
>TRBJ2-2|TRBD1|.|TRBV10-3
TGTGCCATCAGTGAGGGGACAGGGGGCACCAAGAACACCGGGGAGCTGTTTTTT
CAISEGTGGTKNTGELFF
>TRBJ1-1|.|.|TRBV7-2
TGTGCCAGCAGCTTCGGGGTCCGGGACACTGAAGCTTTCTTT
CASSFGVRDTEAFF
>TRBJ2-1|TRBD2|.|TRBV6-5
TGTGCCAGCAGTTACTCTGGCGGGAGTGGAAATGAGCAGTTCTTC
CASSYSGGSGNEQFF
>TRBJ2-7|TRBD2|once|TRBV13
TGTGCCAGCAGCTTAGGCGACAGGCGGGGGGCCTACGAGCAGTACTTC
CASSLGDRRGAYEQYF
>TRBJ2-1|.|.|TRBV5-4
TGTGCCAGCACCACGAGGCTCACAGATGAGCAGTTCTTC
CASTTRLTDEQFF
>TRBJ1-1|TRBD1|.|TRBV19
TGTGCCAGCGTAGATGACAGGGGGGACACTGAAGCTTTCTTT
CASVDDRGDTEAFF
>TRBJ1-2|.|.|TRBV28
TGTGCCAGCAGTTTATTAGTTTCTTGGGACTTC
CASSLLVSWDF
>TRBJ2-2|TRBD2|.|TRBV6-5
TGTGCCAGCAGTGGGTTAGCGGGGACCGGGGAGCTGTTTTTT
CASSGLAGTGELFF
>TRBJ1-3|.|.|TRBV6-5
TGTGCCAGCAGTTACACAGACAGGGGAAACACCATATATTTT
CASSYTDRGNTIYF
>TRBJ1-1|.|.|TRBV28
TGTGCCAGCAGTTTTGTAGGGGGACGGACTAACACTGAAGCTTTCTTT
CASSFVGGRTNTEAFF
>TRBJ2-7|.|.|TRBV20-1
TGCAGTGTTAACGGGTTGTACGAGCAGTACTTC
CSVNGLYEQYF
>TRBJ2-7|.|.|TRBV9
TGTGCCAGCAGCGTACGAATAGGGTACGAGCAGTACTTC
CASSVRIGYEQYF
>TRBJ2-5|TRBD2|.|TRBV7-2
TGTGCCAGCAGCCCGGGACTAGCGGGAGTAGGAGAGACCCAGTACTTC
CASSPGLAGVGETQYF
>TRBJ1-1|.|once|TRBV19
TGTGCCAGTAGTATAGATCGAGGAGGGATGGGTGAAGCTTTCTTT
CASSIDRGGMGEAFF
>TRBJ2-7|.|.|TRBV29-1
TGCAGCGTCTCAAACACGGAGGAGCAGTACTTC
CSVSNTEEQYF
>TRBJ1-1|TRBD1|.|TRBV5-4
TGTGCCAGCAGCTTGGTCGGACAGGGCCGGTCCACTGAAGCTTTCTTT
CASSLVGQGRSTEAFF
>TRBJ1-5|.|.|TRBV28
TGTGCCAGCAGTTTTCGGGAAGTCGATCAGCCCCAGCATTTT
CASSFREVDQPQHF
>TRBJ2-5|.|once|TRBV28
TGTGCCAGCAGTCTCAGTCGAGGGGCTCGGGAGACCCAGTACTTC
CASSLSRGARETQYF